These T cell receptor beta chains were read from a single sample in a study of blood T cell repertoires in COVID-19. The assay was immunoSEQ multiplex PCR, and TCRdb's table has in-frame clones only and misses some. The repertoire holds under 300,000 clones, about four fifths seen once, with around 3.5% in the top ten. The specimen sequenced was PBMCs or T cells enriched from blood (not recorded which). The receptors here all came from a man aged 50-59 years who had recovered from COVID-19. The CDR3 runs from the conserved cysteine through the conserved F or W. The D gene is left open where the match is weak. Only some rows state a clone size, as once, few, many or a class for expanded clones.

v_call: TRBV9
j_call: TRBJ1-1
clone_size: .
d_call: TRBD1
cdr3_nt: TGTGCCAGCAGCGTGGGACAGGGAGGGACTGAAGCTTTCTTT
cdr3_aa: CASSVGQGGTEAFF

v_call: TRBV6-5
j_call: TRBJ2-1
clone_size: .
d_call: .
cdr3_nt: TGTGCCAGCAAGGGGGAGCTCCTCCGGAATGAGCAGTTCTTC
cdr3_aa: CASKGELLRNEQFF

v_call: TRBV15
j_call: TRBJ2-5
clone_size: .
d_call: .
cdr3_nt: TGTGCCACCAGCAGAGAGCGTGAGACCCAGTACTTC
cdr3_aa: CATSRERETQYF

v_call: TRBV6-5
j_call: TRBJ2-3
clone_size: .
d_call: TRBD2
cdr3_nt: TGTGCCAGCATCCCCCTAGCGGGGGGGCGTGATACGCAGTATTTT
cdr3_aa: CASIPLAGGRDTQYF

v_call: TRBV11-2
j_call: TRBJ2-3
clone_size: .
d_call: .
cdr3_nt: TGTGCCAGCAGCTTAGCACCGGGAACAGATACGCAGTATTTT
cdr3_aa: CASSLAPGTDTQYF

v_call: TRBV4-1
j_call: TRBJ2-7
clone_size: .
d_call: .
cdr3_nt: TGCGCCAGCAGCCAAGATCCGGCAGGGTCTCGGTACGAGCAGTACTTC
cdr3_aa: CASSQDPAGSRYEQYF

v_call: TRBV11-3
j_call: TRBJ2-4
clone_size: .
d_call: .
cdr3_nt: TGTGCCAGCAGCTCTAGCTCTGGCATTCAGTACTTC
cdr3_aa: CASSSSSGIQYF

v_call: TRBV5-1
j_call: TRBJ2-1
clone_size: once
d_call: TRBD2
cdr3_nt: TGCGCCAGCAGCTCGGGACTAGCGGGGGACAATGAGCAGTTCTTC
cdr3_aa: CASSSGLAGDNEQFF

v_call: TRBV19
j_call: TRBJ2-7
clone_size: .
d_call: .
cdr3_nt: TGTGCCAGTAGTTCCCCCACCTACGAGCAGTACTTC
cdr3_aa: CASSSPTYEQYF

v_call: TRBV7-8
j_call: TRBJ2-7
clone_size: .
d_call: TRBD2
cdr3_nt: TGTGCCAGCAGCTCTGGGGCGGGTAGCGGGAGGGCGCGGTACTTC
cdr3_aa: CASSSGAGSGRARYF

v_call: TRBV4-3
j_call: TRBJ2-1
clone_size: .
d_call: TRBD2
cdr3_nt: TGCGCCAGCAGCCAAGATCTGGGCGGGAGGGCCGTTAGTGAGCAGTTCTTC
cdr3_aa: CASSQDLGGRAVSEQFF

v_call: TRBV6-5
j_call: TRBJ2-7
clone_size: .
d_call: .
cdr3_nt: TGTGCCAGCAGTTACTCGTCCTATTCCTACGAGCAGTACTTC
cdr3_aa: CASSYSSYSYEQYF

v_call: TRBV27
j_call: TRBJ2-7
clone_size: .
d_call: TRBD1
cdr3_nt: TGTGCCAGCAGCCGAAACTCGGACAGGGTATCTACCTACGAGCAGTACTTC
cdr3_aa: CASSRNSDRVSTYEQYF

v_call: TRBV12-3/TRBV12-4
j_call: TRBJ1-6
clone_size: few
d_call: TRBD1
cdr3_nt: TGTGCCAGCCAGGGACAGCCTAATTCACCCCTCCACTTT
cdr3_aa: CASQGQPNSPLHF

v_call: TRBV10-1
j_call: TRBJ1-4
clone_size: few
d_call: .
cdr3_nt: TGCGCCAGCAGTGAGCTAGTGGGAGGGCGAGAAAAACTGTTTTTT
cdr3_aa: CASSELVGGREKLFF

v_call: TRBV7-3
j_call: TRBJ2-1
clone_size: .
d_call: TRBD2
cdr3_nt: TGTGCCAGCAGCTTACAAACGGGAGGGTGGTACAATGAGCAGTTCTTC
cdr3_aa: CASSLQTGGWYNEQFF

v_call: TRBV10-3
j_call: TRBJ2-3
clone_size: .
d_call: .
cdr3_nt: TGTGCCATCACCGGGACAACTACAGATACGCAGTATTTT
cdr3_aa: CAITGTTTDTQYF

v_call: TRBV29-1
j_call: TRBJ1-1
clone_size: .
d_call: .
cdr3_nt: TGCAGCCCAGACAGCGTAGGAACACTGGCTGAAGCTTTCTTT
cdr3_aa: CSPDSVGTLAEAFF

v_call: TRBV18
j_call: TRBJ1-5
clone_size: .
d_call: TRBD1
cdr3_nt: TGTGCCAGCTCACCTCCGGGACAGAGCAATCAGCCCCAGCATTTT
cdr3_aa: CASSPPGQSNQPQHF

v_call: TRBV11-2
j_call: TRBJ1-1
clone_size: .
d_call: .
cdr3_nt: TGTGCCAGCAGCTTAGGAGGAACTTCCCACGGAGCTTTCTTT
cdr3_aa: CASSLGGTSHGAFF

v_call: TRBV9
j_call: TRBJ1-4
clone_size: .
d_call: .
cdr3_nt: TGTGCCAGCAGCAAAGGACGGGGGAGTAATGAAAAACTGTTTTTT
cdr3_aa: CASSKGRGSNEKLFF

v_call: TRBV29-1
j_call: TRBJ2-5
clone_size: .
d_call: .
cdr3_nt: TGCAGCGTGAAGCCAGGGGCGGAGACCCAGTACTTC
cdr3_aa: CSVKPGAETQYF